The text below deals with one T cell receptor beta chain. Its antigen remains undetermined. Base-call qualities are not available, and no considerably larger clone is one nucleotide away. Receptor amplification or capture employed PCR. Reads for this sample came from an Illumina HiSeq 2500. TCR library preparation used molecular barcoding, with unique molecular identifiers applied to normalize quantification of the TCRbeta repertoire. TCRdb handled the public reads itself, with Q25 trimming in fastp and clone calling in MiXCR, and kept productive beta chains. Each CDR3 protein gets just one entry, which takes the most common genes and DNA from the rows behind it. For this sample the table gives about a million distinct CDR3 sequences, of which about 29% were detected only once. In total, the top ten clones hold about 28% of the sample. This specimen comes from a study of T-cell reconstitution after alpha-beta-depleted transplantation in children (TCRdb year 2016). As for the study more broadly: Using TCR repertoire profiling, the study followed T-cell immune reconstitution in a quantitative way in children after TCRalphabeta/CD19-depleted allogeneic hematopoietic cell transplantation. The study at large found these results: Over subsequent months, a decline in hyperexpanded clone frequencies was noted, and after one year, T-cell counts and TCRbeta diversity were mostly ascribed to newly produced T cells. The apparently early recovery of alphabetaT-cell counts about two months after transplant reportedly depended on only several hundred rapidly expanded clones that came from non-depleted graft cells. In some patients, the high TCRbeta diversity seen at day 60 was put down to recipient T cells and intrathymic progenitors that had survived conditioning.

Sample treatment or condition, as interpreted from the label and publication: allogeneic hematopoietic cell transplantation with graft depleted of TCRalphabeta T cells and CD19 B cells. TCRalphabeta/CD19-depleted allogeneic hematopoietic cell grafts were given to the transplant recipients, all of whom were children. From its cysteine to its phenylalanine, the CDR3 spans 15 amino acids. The DNA shown is the 45-base CDR3, in frame from base 1. V gives up 1 base and J gives up 6 bases, and the segment between their germline ends measures 12 bases. The germline V gene yields SGHVS for CDR1 and FQNEAQ for CDR2.

The source was PBMCs, mostly from graft donor cells, collected 360 days after TCRalphabeta/CD19-depleted stem cell transplant. This clonotype was obtained from a boy under three years old who had a stem cell transplant for SCID, so the T cells may come from the graft donor. The rearrangement joined TRBV7-8 to TRBJ2-2; confidence is insufficient to name the D gene. CDR3 sequence: CASSLGVSAPGELFF. The nucleotide sequence reads TGTGCCAGCAGCTTAGGGGTCTCGGCCCCCGGGGAGCTGTTTTTT.